Listed here are 21 T cell receptor beta chains from one sample, sequenced in a study of OX40 agonist ivuxolimab in advanced cancers. Data came from immunoSEQ multiplex PCR; TCRdb stores just in-frame clones and leaves some out. The data show 65,000 to 80,000 clones, with about 84% seen just once and around 0.5% held by the top ten. The sample here was CD4+ or CD8+ T cells sorted from blood, taken in a trial of the OX40 agonist ivuxolimab. These receptors came from an adult with an advanced solid tumor such as melanoma, head and neck, liver or kidney cancer.

The rearrangement uses TRBV5-7 and TRBJ1-3; D is uncertain. TRBV5-7 belongs to the ORF category, with a function that is uncertain. Trimming cost V 2 bases and J 4 bases, with 19 bases left between them. There are 17 residues in the CDR3. The CDR3 is CASSLSGWPPGGNTIYF. CDR3 bases: TGTGCCAGCAGCTTAAGTGGGTGGCCCCCGGGAGGAAACACCATATATTTT.

The chain uses TRBV19 and TRBJ1-5; 8 bases align to TRBD1. V was pared by 3 bases and J by 6 bases, with 1 base of the junction left unmatched. Looked up from germline, CDR1 is LNHDA and CDR2 is SQIVND (reference sequence). This CDR3 is 13 amino acids long. In nucleotides, the CDR3 is TGTGCCAGTAGTATTGACAGGGGTCAGCCCCAGCATTTT. This codes for CASSIDRGQPQHF.

This chain connects TRBV6-5 to TRBJ2-7; possible D gene TRBD2, 5 bases. The CDR3 length is 15 residues. The V end lost 2 bases, the J end lost 3 bases, and 14 bases lay between the germline ends. Per the germline V gene, CDR1 is MNHEY and CDR2 is SVGAGI. The CDR3 region is CASSYGLGQFYEQYF. Here the CDR3 DNA reads TGTGCCAGCAGTTACGGACTCGGCCAATTCTACGAGCAGTACTTC.

The chain carries TRBV2 and TRBJ2-1; weak D call: TRBD1 (6 bases). V dropped 11 bases and J dropped 4 bases, with 18 bases sitting between them. Germline V gene data show CDR1 as SNHLY and CDR2 as FYNNEI. The CDR3 extends over 14 amino acids. Here the CDR3 reads CACLYRTAYNEQFF. CDR3 nucleotide sequence: TGTGCCTGCCTTTATAGGACAGCATACAATGAGCAGTTCTTC.

The rearrangement links TRBV18 to TRBJ1-3; D is undetermined. There are 14 residues in the CDR3. Trimming pared 2 bases from V and 9 bases from J, leaving 14 bases between. Germline-derived CDR1 and CDR2 are KGHSH and LQKENI. The CDR3 region is CASSPSGLIGTIYF. CDR3 in DNA: TGTGCCAGCTCACCATCGGGTCTAATTGGCACCATATATTTT. The full variable domain, completed using reference TRBV18 and TRBJ1-3, is NAGVMQNPRHLVRRRGQEARLRCSPMKGHSHVYWYRQLPEEGLKFMVYLQKENIIDESGMPKERFSAEFPKEGPSILRIQQVVRGDSAAYFCASSPSGLIGTIYFGEGSWLTVV.

This clone was observed a handful of times. The chain couples TRBV19 to TRBJ2-3; the D gene could be TRBD1 or TRBD2 (5 bases each). The V gene lost 2 bases and the J gene lost 6 bases, with 15 bases spanning the gap. Germline V lookup: CDR1 LNHDA, CDR2 SQIVND (reference sequence). CDR3 length: 15 amino acids. CDR3 DNA: TGTGCCAGTAGTATATTTGGGGGTGACGGTGATACGCAGTATTTT. Protein: CASSIFGGDGDTQYF.

This chain uses TRBV6-1 with TRBJ1-5, with 7 bases matching TRBD1. This CDR3 has 15 amino acids. Germline V CDR1 and CDR2: MNHNS, SASEGT. V trimming: 7 bases; J trimming: 0 bases; junction bases outside the gene matches: 6. CDR3 coding DNA: TGTGCCAGCACGGGACAGCCCGATAGCAATCAGCCCCAGCATTTT. Translating gives CASTGQPDSNQPQHF.

The chain uses TRBV27 and TRBJ2-1; 8 positions agree with TRBD1. The CDR3 length is 13 residues. The V gene end was trimmed by 3 bases and the J gene end by 11 bases; junction bases not matched to a gene: 6. Germline lookup yields CDR1 MNHEY and CDR2 SMNVEV (reference sequence). Here the CDR3 DNA reads TGTGCCAGCAGTTTCATTGACAGGGGAAAGCAGTTCTTC. This sequence encodes CASSFIDRGKQFF.

The J gene is TRBJ2-7, the V gene TRBV6-6; no clear D. There are 14 residues in the CDR3. Germline V lookup: CDR1 MNHNY, CDR2 SVGAGI (reference sequence). V was pared by 8 bases and J by 1 base, with 15 bases between. In nucleotides, the CDR3 is TGTGCCAGCCAAAGGCAGGCCCTTTCCTACGAGCAGTACTTC. It yields the protein CASQRQALSYEQYF.

The V call is TRBV10-3, the J call TRBJ1-6; the D gene is possibly TRBD1 (6 bases). The V end was cut by 8 bases, the J end by 5 bases, with 13 bases between. The CDR3 has 14 amino acids. Germline CDR1 is ENHRY and CDR2 is SYGVKD. The CDR3 region is CAIRGGQNNSPLHF. The DNA for the CDR3 is TGTGCCATCCGCGGGGGGCAGAATAATTCACCCCTCCACTTT.

This chain uses TRBV11-1 with TRBJ1-1; D unresolved. Germline V gene data show CDR1 as SGHAT and CDR2 as FQDESV (reference sequence). Trimming removed 1 base at V and 1 base at J, with 7 bases between. This CDR3 comprises 14 residues. The CDR3 DNA sequence: TGTGCCAGCAGCTTAGGATACAAGAACACTGAAGCTTTCTTT. Protein product: CASSLGYKNTEAFF.

This rearrangement joins TRBV19 to TRBJ2-7, with TRBD2 matching 7 bases. Germline V gene sequence: CDR1 LNHDA, CDR2 SQIVND (reference sequence). V lost 3 bases, J lost 3 bases, and 5 bases stayed unmatched. This CDR3 is 14 amino acids long. CDR3 loop: CASSIRSSGYEQYF. The DNA for the CDR3 is TGTGCCAGTAGTATTAGGTCTAGCGGCTACGAGCAGTACTTC.

This chain connects TRBV11-2 to TRBJ1-5, with D possibly TRBD1 on 5 matching bases. Germline V CDR1 and CDR2: SGHAT, FQNNGV. The V end was cut by 0 bases, the J end by 0 bases, with 12 bases between. CDR3 size: 17 residues. CDR3 in amino acids: CASSLDSGVYSNQPQHF. The CDR3 DNA follows: TGTGCCAGCAGCTTAGATTCGGGGGTTTATAGCAATCAGCCCCAGCATTTT.

The chain employs TRBV7-9 and TRBJ2-3, with 8 bases identical to TRBD2. Per the germline V gene, CDR1 is SEHNR and CDR2 is FQNEAQ (reference sequence). J was trimmed by 0 bases and V by 10 bases; bases with no gene match: 6. The CDR3 loop spans 14 amino acids. CDR3 DNA sequence: TGTGCCATCCGGGGGGGAGTAAGCACAGATACGCAGTATTTT. The encoded protein is CAIRGGVSTDTQYF. Full variable domain (outside the CDR3, taken from reference TRBV7-9 and TRBJ2-3): DTGVSQNPRHKITKRGQNVTFRCDPISEHNRLYWYRQTLGQGPEFLTYFQNEAQLEKSRLLSDRFSAERPKGSFSTLEIQRTEQGDSAMYLCAIRGGVSTDTQYFGPGTRLTVL.

The chain uses TRBV10-3 and TRBJ1-4; D may be TRBD1 (5 bases). The V and J ends lost 6 bases and 7 bases respectively, with 9 bases between them. Germline loops: CDR1 ENHRY, CDR2 SYGVKD. The CDR3 is 12 residues long. CDR3 nucleotide sequence: TGTGCCATCAGGGATCAGGGTGAAAAACTGTTTTTT. Its translation is CAIRDQGEKLFF.

This clone rates as medium-sized. The chain has TRBV7-6 and TRBJ2-7; TRBD1 matches at 8 bases. CDR1 is SGHVS and CDR2 is FNYEAQ in the germline V gene. The V segment lost 4 bases and the J segment 7 bases; nucleotides outside the gene matches: 9. The CDR3 spans 14 residues. The CDR3 region has the DNA TGTGCCAGCAGCTCTCAAGGACAGGGAATGGAGCAGTACTTC. Its translation is CASSSQGQGMEQYF.

The rearrangement links TRBV28 to TRBJ2-7; 8 nucleotides line up with TRBD2. The germline V gene has CDR1 MDHEN and CDR2 SYDVKM. The CDR3 extends over 15 amino acids. V shed 2 bases and J 2 bases; nucleotides not matched to a gene: 5. The CDR3 spells CASSLQLAGPYEQYF. The CDR3 DNA reads TGTGCCAGCAGTTTACAATTAGCGGGACCCTACGAGCAGTACTTC.

This clone was picked up one time. The chain combines TRBV6-1 with TRBJ2-6; 8 bases agree with TRBD1. The CDR3 contains 15 residues. Germline V gene data show CDR1 as MNHNS and CDR2 as SASEGT. V shed 3 bases, J shed 4 bases, and the junction held 2 bases outside the gene matches. The CDR3 sequence: CASSEDRAGANVLTF. The CDR3 region has the DNA TGTGCCAGCAGTGAGGACAGGGCCGGGGCCAACGTCCTGACTTTC.

The DNA of the CDR3 is TGTGCCTGGAGTGTGACAGTCTTCGACTCACCCCTCCACTTT. The encoded protein is CAWSVTVFDSPLHF. The J gene is TRBJ1-6, the V gene TRBV30; D might be TRBD1 (5 bases). CDR1 and CDR2 (germline): GTSNPN, SVGIG (reference sequence). The CDR3 consists of 14 residues. V was trimmed by 0 bases and J by 10 bases, leaving 13 bases between them.

The rearrangement joins TRBV9 to TRBJ2-1, with 10 nucleotides matching TRBD2. The trim removed 4 bases at V and 6 bases at J, leaving 7 bases unmatched. In germline, CDR1 is SGDLS, CDR2 YYNGEE. This CDR3 comprises 15 residues. The CDR3 reads CASSLSGTSVNEQFF. The CDR3 DNA reads as TGTGCCAGCAGCTTGTCCGGGACTAGCGTCAATGAGCAGTTCTTC.

This clone was observed a handful of times. The chain employs TRBV30 and TRBJ1-1, with D possibly matching TRBD1 (6 bases). Germline CDR1 is GTSNPN and CDR2 is SVGIG (reference sequence). The CDR3 has 13 residues. The ends were cut back, 3 bases at V and 6 bases at J, with 14 bases in the middle. CDR3 DNA sequence: TGTGCCTGGAGCGGACAGTCCTTGGCTGAAGCTTTCTTT. Translated, it gives CAWSGQSLAEAFF.